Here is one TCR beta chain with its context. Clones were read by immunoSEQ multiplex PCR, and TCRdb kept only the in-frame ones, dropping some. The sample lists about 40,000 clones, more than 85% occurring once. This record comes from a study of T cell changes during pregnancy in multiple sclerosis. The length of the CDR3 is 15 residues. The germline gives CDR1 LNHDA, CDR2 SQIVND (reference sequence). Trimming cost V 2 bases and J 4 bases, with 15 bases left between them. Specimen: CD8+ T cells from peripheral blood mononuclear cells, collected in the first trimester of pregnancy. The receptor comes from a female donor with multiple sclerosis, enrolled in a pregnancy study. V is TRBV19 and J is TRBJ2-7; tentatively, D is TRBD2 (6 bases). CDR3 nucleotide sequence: TGTGCCAGTAGTATAACCCGCCTCGGAGGGTACGAGCAGTACTTC. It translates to CASSITRLGGYEQYF.